This TCR beta chain was identified during a study of shared clonotypes between healthy human individuals. Findings of the study overall: Naive subsets generally had larger estimated richness than memory subsets.

The assay was immunoSEQ multiplex PCR, and TCRdb's table has in-frame clones only and misses some. The sample includes about 2 million clones, over 85% of them seen just once. Naivety among CD8 cells was defined by CD45RO negativity and positive CCR7 selection, thereby excluding terminally differentiated effector memory CD45RA+ cells. Regarding this clone: Antigen unknown.

Between the trimmed V and J ends, which lost 5 bases and 5 bases, there was a span of 15 bases. The germline gives CDR1 MNHEY, CDR2 SMNVEV (reference sequence). The CDR3 sequence is 14 residues long. The receptor was isolated from a man in his late teens or twenties in good health. The chain joins TRBV27 to TRBJ2-5, with D unclear. Sequencing was carried out using naive CD8+ T cells sorted from blood. In DNA form, the CDR3 reads TGTGCCAGCAGTCCCCTTTTGGCCGGCGAGACCCAGTACTTC. Translating gives CASSPLLAGETQYF.